The clone carrying this T cell receptor (beta chain) appeared a few times. This sample is part of a study of cytomegalovirus exposure and HLA in healthy donors. Unmatched junction bases numbered 3, after V lost 3 bases and J lost 3 bases. CDR1 is SGHDT, CDR2 YYEEEE, per germline. The CDR3 loop spans 13 amino acids. The PCR made use of 60 Vbeta and 13 Jbeta primers. Libraries were prepared by immunoSEQ multiplex PCR; TCRdb keeps only in-frame clonotypes and omits some of them. The data contain approximately 150,000 clones, roughly 80% of them singletons. V is TRBV5-6 and J is TRBJ2-7, with 7 bases identical to TRBD1. This receptor was taken from a male donor in good health and CMV-seronegative. Sequences were obtained from PBMCs. The chain's CDR3 is CASSYDRDYEQYF. CDR3 sequence (DNA): TGTGCCAGCAGCTACGACAGGGACTACGAGCAGTACTTC. Complete variable domain (other parts from reference TRBV5-6 and TRBJ2-7): DAGVTQSPTHLIKTRGQQVTLRCSPKSGHDTVSWYQQALGQGPQFIFQYYEEEERQRGNFPDRFSGHQFPNYSSELNVNALLLGDSALYLCASSYDRDYEQYFGPGTRLTVT.